The rows below give T cell receptor beta chains drawn from one sample of a study of healthy donors' naive CD4 and CD8 T cells. TCRdb fed the reads into MiXCR, producing one record per CDR3 protein. The repertoire consists of some 190,000 distinct CDR3 sequences, with 65% to 75% occurring once and the leading ten covering roughly 2.4%. The specimen sequenced was naive CD4+ and CD8+ T cells sorted from blood, pooled from several donors. The source is a pool of human donors in good health; the sample pools cells from several healthy donors. The CDR3 runs from the conserved cysteine through the conserved F or W. D genes are given only for firm matches. Clone size is not always given. Where it is, it says once, few, many or a class for expanded clones.

d_call | j_call | clone_size | v_call | cdr3_aa | cdr3_nt
NA | TRBJ2-6 | NA | TRBV6-6 | CASSYVRTGANVLTF | TGTGCCAGCAGTTACGTGAGGACTGGGGCCAACGTCCTGACTTTC
TRBD1 | TRBJ2-3 | once | TRBV12-3/TRBV12-4 | CASSLGTGLASDTQYF | TGTGCCAGCAGTTTAGGGACAGGTTTGGCCTCAGATACGCAGTATTTT
TRBD2 | TRBJ2-1 | NA | TRBV6-6 | CASNGPGGGQGSEQFF | TGTGCCAGCAACGGCCCGGGGGGAGGTCAAGGTAGTGAGCAGTTCTTC
NA | TRBJ2-7 | few | TRBV6-5 | CASSSPGSYEQYF | TGTGCCAGCAGTTCCCCGGGCTCCTACGAGCAGTACTTC
NA | TRBJ2-1 | once | TRBV30 | CAWRAGYNEQFF | TGTGCCTGGAGAGCGGGCTACAATGAGCAGTTCTTC
TRBD1 | TRBJ1-5 | once | TRBV19 | CASSGTGAFNQPQHF | TGTGCCAGTAGTGGGACAGGGGCCTTCAATCAGCCCCAGCATTTT
NA | TRBJ2-3 | NA | TRBV29-1 | CSTPGGRGTDTQYF | TGCAGCACCCCAGGAGGACGGGGCACAGATACGCAGTATTTT
NA | TRBJ2-7 | NA | TRBV4-3 | CASSREGRFASEQYF | TGCGCCAGCAGCCGAGAGGGCAGGTTTGCTTCCGAGCAGTACTTC
NA | TRBJ2-7 | NA | TRBV4-3 | CASSQDKLEGGYPYEQYF | TGCGCCAGCAGCCAAGACAAGTTGGAAGGGGGGTACCCATACGAGCAGTACTTC
NA | TRBJ2-1 | NA | TRBV29-1 | CSGSTNEQFF | TGCAGCGGAAGTACTAATGAGCAGTTCTTC
TRBD2 | TRBJ2-1 | NA | TRBV20-1 | CSARVAGRSYNEQFF | TGCAGTGCTAGGGTAGCGGGGAGGTCCTACAATGAGCAGTTCTTC